Here is one T cell receptor beta chain with its context. Its antigen has not been determined. Qualities for individual bases were not recorded, and no much larger clone is one base off. The CDR3 regions of human TCRbeta chains were analyzed by immunosequencing. Concerning the study's data processing: Repertoire TCRs were matched against a reference library of SARS-CoV-2-specific TCRs generated with the MIRA antigen-specificity platform. Breadth was defined as the fraction of unique TCRs that were SARS-CoV-2-associated, and depth was defined as the fraction of total T cells that were SARS-CoV-2-associated. Each spike-specific TCR was assigned to its reactive spike region and to a CD4 or CD8 class using the MIRA data. Log10-transformed breadth and depth values were compared by one-way ANOVA with Sidak's multiple comparisons tests. TCRdb stores this immuneACCESS table with in-frame sequences only. Part of the clones is absent; in the studies checked, under half of the shortfall reflects unresolved V genes, and no reason is known for the rest. V, J and clone size are taken as reported in that table, and D and trimming were inferred from the DNA itself. In this sample the table shows more than 60,000 clones, around 90% of which occur a single time. Of the sample, 24% is held by the ten largest clones.

What the time point label conveys for this sample: baseline before first vaccination. Samples from vaccinated people were obtained from the UK trials COV001 and COV002, which included a single-blind randomized controlled phase 2/3 trial of AZD1222 (ChAdOx1 nCoV-19) in healthy adults. For TCRbeta chain sequencing, PBMC samples were collected from trial participants at day 0 and at day 28 after the second dose. The sample belongs to a study of T cell responses to AZD1222 COVID-19 vaccine (dated by TCRdb to the early 2020s). Regarding the complete study: AZD1222 recipients whose second dose came at about 4 weeks and those whose second dose came at about 12 weeks were combined into one group, since spike-specific TCR depth and breadth did not differ between the two schedules. TCR sequencing covered over 230 trial participants: 207 given two doses of AZD1222 and about 26 given two doses of MenACWY control vaccine. Enrollment into the trials was organized by age into subgroups of 18-55, 56-69 and 70-plus years, and those subgroups contained roughly 160, 29 and 62 TCR-sequenced participants, respectively.

From cysteine to phenylalanine, the CDR3 is 14 amino acids long. Kept here is only the CDR3 DNA, which spans 42 bases and is read in frame from base 1. The germline V end is reduced by 0 bases and the J end by 6 bases; junction bases left unmatched: 1. Taken from the germline V gene, the CDR1 and CDR2 loops are SGHNT and YENEEA. Overall results and qualifications from the work: The vaccine-associated CD4 TCRs covered the entire spike protein, and the dominant responses fell in regions 160-218 and 743-854. Because no day 14 peak-response samples were available, the repertoires could be characterized only after the peak T cell response. Participants were mostly white British and included more females than males, and it was suggested by the authors that clonal diversity may have been underestimated. Conclusions about previously exposed vaccinees are limited because only a handful of AZD1222 recipients were SARS-CoV-2 seropositive at baseline. The 56-69-year group was small, and its depth increase did not reach significance, likely because of low power. Reportedly, close to half of the unique spike-specific TCRs recognized epitopes lying outside the regions that are mutated in the B.1.351 and B.1.1.7 variants. A significant rise in spike-specific TCR breadth and depth was observed after two AZD1222 doses relative to day 0 and relative to MenACWY recipients.

The sequencing here drew on peripheral blood, taken on day 0 of AZD1222 vaccination. The chain couples TRBV11-3 to TRBJ1-2; the junction holds 10 bases that match TRBD1. The origin of this receptor is an adult in good health. Read as DNA, the sequence is TGTGCCAGCAGCTTAGAGGGACAGGGGCATGGCTACACCTTC. The translation is CASSLEGQGHGYTF.